This record looks at one T cell receptor beta chain sequence and its context. This clonotype was picked up many times. The specificity of this receptor is unknown. The sample holds no much larger clone one base away, and base qualities are not on file. At the junction V is shortened by 5 bases and J by 3 bases, with 12 bases in between. CDR1 and CDR2 are drawn from the germline V gene (reference sequence): DFQATT, SNEGSKA. Reading from cysteine to phenylalanine, the CDR3 counts 13 amino acids. Left in the record is the CDR3 DNA by itself, 39 bases read in frame from the first base. This specimen comes from a study (dated by TCRdb to 2016 to 2017). Library preparation used RT-PCR. The sample was run on an Illumina MiSeq. The raw public reads went through TCRdb reprocessing: fastp at Q25, MiXCR clone calling, in-frame beta chains kept. Under each unique CDR3 protein, matching rows form one entry showing the most common genes and DNA. A total of almost 700,000 distinct CDR3 sequences appear in this sample, approximately 15% of them only once. Of the sample, 3.6% falls within the top ten clones.

The clonotype comes from a female donor in good health, serving as a healthy control. The sequenced sample consisted of memory CD4+ T cells from blood. This chain joins TRBV20-1 to TRBJ2-3; the D region possibly corresponds to TRBD1 (6 bases align). The encoded CDR3 is CSALPTGTDTQYF. The DNA reads as follows: TGCAGTGCTCTACCCACAGGGACAGATACGCAGTATTTT.